The 17 T cell receptor beta chains below all came from one sample that was sequenced in a study of control samples from healthy donors and cancer patients. TCRdb's copy holds only in-frame clones and misses some; the assay was immunoSEQ multiplex PCR. The table shows 55,000 to 80,000 clones, with about 92% occurring only once. The sample taken for sequencing was PBMCs. The receptors come from a man between 60 and 75 years old with colorectal cancer.

This chain connects TRBV6-5 to TRBJ2-7; TRBD1 aligns across 8 bases. This CDR3 is built from 14 residues. V trimming: 5 bases; J trimming: 3 bases; junction bases outside the gene matches: 6. Germline V gene data show CDR1 as MNHEY and CDR2 as SVGAGI. The CDR3 loop is CASSRTGRYYEQYF. CDR3 nucleotide sequence: TGTGCCAGCAGTAGGACAGGGAGGTACTACGAGCAGTACTTC.

This chain joins TRBV11-1 and TRBJ2-5; D remains unclear. This CDR3 contains 14 residues. V was clipped by 7 bases and J by 0 bases, with 12 bases between them. The germline gives CDR1 SGHAT, CDR2 FQDESV (reference sequence). The CDR3 nucleotides are TGTGCCAGCACCCTCAACCCGTACCAAGAGACCCAGTACTTC. Translating it yields CASTLNPYQETQYF.

The chain is built from TRBV28 and TRBJ2-7; perhaps TRBD2 as D (6 bases). The germline CDR1 and CDR2 sequences are MDHEN and SYDVKM. This CDR3 is built from 15 residues. The V gene lost 7 bases and the J gene lost 0 bases, with 16 bases spanning the gap. The DNA for the CDR3 is TGTGCCAGCACCCCCTTCGCGGGAAGCTCCTACGAGCAGTACTTC. It is translated as CASTPFAGSSYEQYF.

The V gene is TRBV6-6, the J gene TRBJ2-1, with TRBD2 identical over 9 bases. CDR3 length: 15 residues. Germline V gene lookup returns CDR1 MNHNY and CDR2 SVGAGI (reference sequence). V dropped 5 bases and J dropped 5; count of bases not matched to a gene: 7. CDR3 nucleotides: TGTGCCAGCAGTCCCTGGCGGGGGGGGAACAATGAGCAGTTCTTC. Translation: CASSPWRGGNNEQFF.

The V call is TRBV2, the J call TRBJ1-5, with D hard to call. The V end lost 7 bases, the J end lost 1 base, and 8 bases lay between the germline ends. CDR1 and CDR2 from the germline V gene are SNHLY and FYNNEI. The CDR3 sequence is 13 residues long. CDR3 protein: CASKRVSNQPQHF. The CDR3 nucleotides are TGTGCCAGCAAACGGGTGAGCAATCAGCCCCAGCATTTT.

The chain links TRBV11-2 to TRBJ2-3; 11 bases line up with TRBD2. The CDR3 spans 18 residues. Germline CDR1 SGHAT, CDR2 FQNNGV. Trimming removed 3 bases from V and 6 bases from J; junction bases left unmatched: 14. CDR3: CASSLGLAGGLRRDTQYF. The CDR3 DNA sequence: TGTGCCAGCAGCTTGGGGCTAGCGGGGGGTCTTAGAAGGGATACGCAGTATTTT.

The V call is TRBV19, the J call TRBJ1-5; D is perhaps TRBD1 (6 bases). Germline V gene sequence: CDR1 LNHDA, CDR2 SQIVND (reference sequence). The length of the CDR3 is 13 residues. The germline V and J ends were trimmed by 6 bases and 2 bases, with 8 bases remaining between them. The CDR3: CASSNRGNQPQHF. In DNA form, the CDR3 reads TGTGCCAGTAGCAACAGGGGCAATCAGCCCCAGCATTTT.

V is TRBV28 and J is TRBJ2-7, with a tentative D call TRBD1 (7 bases). Trimming left V 7 bases short and J 3 bases short, with 16 bases between. Germline V CDR1 and CDR2: MDHEN, SYDVKM. This CDR3 spans 14 amino acids. CDR3: CASTRDSDYYEQYF. In DNA, the CDR3 is TGTGCCAGCACGCGGGACAGTGACTACTACGAGCAGTACTTC.

CDR3 nucleotide sequence: TGCAGTGCACAGTTAGCCTACGAGCAGTACTTC. Its translation is CSAQLAYEQYF. J is TRBJ2-7 and V is TRBV20-1; D uncertain. The V gene's germline CDR1 is DFQATT and CDR2 SNEGSKA (reference sequence). This CDR3 comprises 11 residues. Deletions cut 6 bases from V and 2 bases from J, with 8 bases between.

The CDR3 is CASSEASSSNEQFF. In DNA, the CDR3 is TGTGCCAGCAGTGAAGCGAGCAGCTCGAATGAGCAGTTCTTC. This chain connects TRBV6-1 to TRBJ2-1; the D is unclear. This CDR3 comprises 14 residues. The germline CDR1 and CDR2 sequences are MNHNS and SASEGT. Trimming removed 0 bases from V and 7 bases from J, with 10 bases in between.

The chain links TRBV11-3 to TRBJ2-6, with 11 bases identical to TRBD1. Trimming cost V 5 bases and J 2 bases; bases outside gene matches: 5. The CDR3 is 17 amino acids. Germline lookup yields CDR1 SGHNT and CDR2 YENEEA. The CDR3 protein is CASSPGQGEAGANVLTF. The CDR3 DNA is TGTGCCAGCAGCCCGGGACAGGGGGAGGCTGGGGCCAACGTCCTGACTTTC.

The V gene is TRBV11-2, the J gene TRBJ2-5; D is tentatively TRBD1 or TRBD2 (5 bases each). Trimming cost V 5 bases and J 4 bases, with 11 bases left between them. This CDR3 has 13 residues. Per the germline V gene, CDR1 is SGHAT and CDR2 is FQNNGV. The CDR3 loop is CASSQGPGETQYF. In DNA form, the CDR3 reads TGTGCCAGCAGCCAGGGACCAGGAGAGACCCAGTACTTC.

The gene calls are TRBV6-5 and TRBJ2-2; TRBD1 matches at 8 bases. With V trimmed by 5 bases and J by 5 bases, 7 bases remained unmatched. Germline V CDR1 and CDR2: MNHEY, SVGAGI. The CDR3 has 15 amino acids. This chain's CDR3 is CASSPGTGGTGELFF. The CDR3 nucleotides are TGTGCCAGCAGTCCCGGGACAGGCGGAACCGGGGAGCTGTTTTTT.

This rearrangement joins TRBV7-3 to TRBJ2-1; 10 bases match TRBD2. V gave up 5 bases and J gave up 7 bases; unmatched junction bases: 8. CDR1 SGHTA and CDR2 FQGTGA come from the germline V gene. The CDR3 spans 15 residues. The CDR3 DNA is TGTGCCAGCAGCGCACTAGCGGGGTACGGGAATGAGCAGTTCTTC. Residues: CASSALAGYGNEQFF.

This chain connects TRBV11-1 to TRBJ1-1; D is perhaps TRBD1 (5 bases). Germline V gene sequence: CDR1 SGHAT, CDR2 FQDESV (reference sequence). V gave up 4 bases and J gave up 2 bases, with 17 bases separating them. The CDR3 runs 16 residues. In nucleotides, the CDR3 is TGTGCCAGCAGCTCCGGGACCAGGACCCAAAACACTGAAGCTTTCTTT. Its protein is CASSSGTRTQNTEAFF.

The rearrangement uses TRBV9 and TRBJ2-2; no firm D call. Germline V gene sequence: CDR1 SGDLS, CDR2 YYNGEE. The V and J ends lost 0 bases and 4 bases respectively, with 7 bases between them. The CDR3 runs to 14 residues. Written as DNA, the CDR3 is TGTGCCAGCAGCGTAGGGTCTTTCACCGGGGAGCTGTTTTTT. Encoded protein: CASSVGSFTGELFF.

The chain links TRBV7-6 to TRBJ2-3, with D maybe TRBD2 (6 bases). V lost 1 base, J lost 1 base, and 9 bases lay in between. Germline assignment: CDR1 SGHVS and CDR2 FNYEAQ. The CDR3 length is 15 residues. CDR3 amino acids: CASSLGGTGTDTQYF. The CDR3 DNA is TGTGCCAGCAGCTTAGGGGGGACTGGCACAGATACGCAGTATTTT.